Listed below are T cell receptor beta chains from one sample, sequenced in a study of blood T cell repertoires in COVID-19. Clones were read by immunoSEQ multiplex PCR, and TCRdb kept only the in-frame ones, dropping some. Of a few hundred thousand clones listed, 75% to 95% were seen once; the top ten hold roughly 2.7%. Sequenced material: peripheral blood. Receptors originate from a person between 18 and 35 years old with COVID-19, enrolled during active disease. Each CDR3 is given with its conserved first and last residue. Fields, in order: CDR3 protein, CDR3 DNA, clone size, V gene, J gene, D gene. The D gene is left open where the match is weak. Clone size appears in some rows only: once, few, many, or a class for an expanded clone.

CASRPGLTSDEQYF	TGTGCCAGCAGGCCGGGACTCACTTCAGACGAGCAGTACTTC	NA	TRBV5-6	TRBJ2-7	NA
CASSEIRQGKETQYF	TGTGCCAGCAGTGAAATTAGACAGGGGAAAGAGACCCAGTACTTC	NA	TRBV2	TRBJ2-5	TRBD1
CASSLTGTSEQYF	TGTGCCAGCAGCCTAACCGGGACTAGCGAGCAGTACTTC	NA	TRBV7-6	TRBJ2-7	TRBD2
CASSLAGQPQHF	TGTGCCAGCAGTTTAGCAGGTCAGCCCCAGCATTTT	NA	TRBV27	TRBJ1-5	NA
CASSELGTALAKNIQYF	TGTGCCAGCAGTGAATTAGGAACAGCTTTAGCCAAAAACATTCAGTACTTC	NA	TRBV6-1	TRBJ2-4	NA
CASSLPGGGTGELFF	TGTGCCAGCAGCTTACCGGGGGGCGGTACCGGGGAACTGTTTTTT	once	TRBV7-9	TRBJ2-2	NA
CAVAKRPDTRRTDTQYF	TGTGCCGTCGCAAAGAGACCGGACACCCGTAGAACAGATACGCAGTATTTT	NA	TRBV10-3	TRBJ2-3	NA
CASSLMVTEQYF	TGTGCCAGCAGTTTAATGGTGACAGAGCAGTACTTC	NA	TRBV12-3/TRBV12-4	TRBJ2-7	NA
CASSPAGPFSGANVLTF	TGTGCCAGCAGCCCGGCAGGGCCTTTCTCTGGGGCCAACGTCCTGACTTTC	NA	TRBV5-8	TRBJ2-6	NA
CASSVPQRLSQPQHF	TGTGCCAGTAGTGTCCCCCAGCGTTTGAGTCAGCCCCAGCATTTT	once	TRBV19	TRBJ1-5	NA
CASSGGREGGTYEQYF	TGTGCCAGCAGCGGCGGACGGGAGGGGGGAACCTACGAGCAGTACTTC	NA	TRBV5-4	TRBJ2-7	TRBD2
CASSLTGTGGTYNEQFF	TGTGCCAGCAGCTTAACTGGTACGGGAGGCACCTACAATGAGCAGTTCTTC	few	TRBV7-3	TRBJ2-1	TRBD2
CSVEVIGARGNTIYF	TGCAGCGTTGAGGTCATAGGGGCACGAGGAAACACCATATATTTT	NA	TRBV29-1	TRBJ1-3	NA
CASSLAVGDNEQFF	TGTGCCAGCAGCTTAGCCGTTGGAGACAATGAGCAGTTCTTC	NA	TRBV7-2	TRBJ2-1	NA
CATSPSGRTGLTEAFF	TGTGCCACCAGTCCAAGTGGACGGACAGGGCTCACTGAAGCTTTCTTT	NA	TRBV15	TRBJ1-1	TRBD1
CASSQEVDYRGGRAFF	TGTGCCAGCAGCCAAGAAGTGGATTACAGGGGTGGGAGAGCTTTCTTT	NA	TRBV3-1/TRBV3-2	TRBJ1-1	TRBD1
CASSSLRGGEYNEQFF	TGTGCCAGCAGCTCCCTAAGGGGGGGAGAGTACAATGAGCAGTTCTTC	NA	TRBV7-9	TRBJ2-1	NA
CASSPGLVYEQYF	TGTGCCAGCAGCCCGGGACTAGTCTACGAGCAGTACTTC	NA	TRBV3-1/TRBV3-2	TRBJ2-7	TRBD2
CASSQDSTGKYNEQFF	TGCGCCAGCAGCCAAGATAGTACAGGGAAGTACAATGAGCAGTTCTTC	NA	TRBV4-3	TRBJ2-1	NA
CASSGTGTTGELFF	TGTGCCTCGTCCGGGACAGGGACCACCGGGGAGCTGTTTTTT	NA	TRBV24-1	TRBJ2-2	TRBD1
CASSHQDPGFSNQPQHF	TGTGCCAGCAGCCACCAAGACCCGGGATTTAGCAATCAGCCCCAGCATTTT	NA	TRBV14	TRBJ1-5	NA
CASTRGGQSSNQPQHF	TGTGCCAGCACCCGAGGGGGACAGTCGAGCAATCAGCCCCAGCATTTT	NA	TRBV28	TRBJ1-5	TRBD1
CASTKRRLNTGELFF	TGTGCCAGCACCAAGAGGCGGTTGAACACCGGGGAGCTGTTTTTT	NA	TRBV6-5	TRBJ2-2	NA
CSVRLSVGGTEAFF	TGCAGCGTCCGCCTCTCTGTCGGGGGCACTGAAGCTTTCTTT	NA	TRBV29-1	TRBJ1-1	NA
CASSQRWPAVRTNTGELFF	TGCGCCAGCAGCCAAAGGTGGCCGGCGGTCAGAACGAACACCGGGGAGCTGTTTTTT	NA	TRBV4-1	TRBJ2-2	NA
CASSILGGKGHQPQHF	TGTGCCAGTAGTATCTTGGGAGGAAAGGGGCATCAGCCCCAGCATTTT	few	TRBV19	TRBJ1-5	NA
CASSQDSKRGYTF	TGCGCCAGCAGCCAGGACTCTAAACGTGGCTACACCTTC	NA	TRBV4-3	TRBJ1-2	NA
CASSLGTSARDNEQFF	TGTGCCAGCAGCTTAGGGACTAGCGCCCGGGACAATGAGCAGTTCTTC	NA	TRBV11-2	TRBJ2-1	TRBD2
CAISESGGKNEKLFF	TGTGCCATCAGTGAGTCGGGAGGAAAAAATGAAAAACTGTTTTTT	NA	TRBV10-3	TRBJ1-4	NA
CASSTLTAGQGAEAFF	TGTGCCAGCAGCACACTTACGGCCGGACAGGGGGCTGAAGCTTTCTTT	NA	TRBV7-6	TRBJ1-1	TRBD1
CASSISSGTYQPQHF	TGTGCCAGTAGTATTAGTTCAGGGACTTATCAGCCCCAGCATTTT	NA	TRBV19	TRBJ1-5	NA
CASSMLQLNYGYTF	TGTGCCAGTAGTATGTTACAGCTTAACTATGGCTACACCTTC	NA	TRBV19	TRBJ1-2	NA
CASSVGSEQFF	TGTGCCAGCAGCGTAGGTAGTGAGCAGTTCTTC	NA	TRBV9	TRBJ2-1	NA
CASSRDRGQPQHF	TGTGCCAGCAGCCGGGACAGGGGGCAGCCCCAGCATTTT	NA	TRBV5-6	TRBJ1-5	TRBD1
CASSFGTGDYGYTF	TGCGCCAGCAGCTTTGGGACAGGGGACTATGGCTACACCTTC	few	TRBV5-1	TRBJ1-2	TRBD1
CASSYLQGGTEAFF	TGTGCCAGCAGTTACTTACAGGGCGGCACTGAAGCTTTCTTT	NA	TRBV6-2/TRBV6-3	TRBJ1-1	NA
CSVGVFETEAFF	TGCAGCGTTGGGGTGTTCGAGACAGAAGCTTTCTTT	NA	TRBV29-1	TRBJ1-1	NA
CAISEIGRGHIYEQYF	TGTGCCATCAGTGAGATCGGTAGGGGCCACATCTACGAGCAGTACTTC	NA	TRBV10-3	TRBJ2-7	NA
CASTSLYTGGYTF	TGTGCCAGCACCTCCTTATATACGGGGGGCTACACCTTC	NA	TRBV12-3/TRBV12-4	TRBJ1-2	NA
CASTATFGQGMSDTQYF	TGTGCCAGCACCGCAACGTTCGGACAGGGGATGAGTGATACGCAGTATTTT	NA	TRBV27	TRBJ2-3	TRBD1
CASSAGGNNEQFF	TGTGCCAGTAGCGCTGGCGGCAACAATGAGCAGTTCTTC	NA	TRBV19	TRBJ2-1	NA